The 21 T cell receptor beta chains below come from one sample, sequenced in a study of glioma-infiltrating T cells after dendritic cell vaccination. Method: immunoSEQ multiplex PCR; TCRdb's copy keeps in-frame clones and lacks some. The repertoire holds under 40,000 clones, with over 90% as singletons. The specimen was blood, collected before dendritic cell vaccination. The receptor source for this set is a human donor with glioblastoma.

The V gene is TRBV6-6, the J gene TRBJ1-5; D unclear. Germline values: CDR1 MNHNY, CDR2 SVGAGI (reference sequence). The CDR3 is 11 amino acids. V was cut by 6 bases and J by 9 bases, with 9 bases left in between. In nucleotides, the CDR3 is TGTGCCAGCAGCTCCCCCGGGCCCCAGCATTTT. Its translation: CASSSPGPQHF.

The CDR3 spells CASSSGQGTSYEQYF. The CDR3 DNA is TGTGCCAGCAGCTCAGGACAGGGAACCTCCTACGAGCAGTACTTC. The genes are TRBV7-9 and TRBJ2-7; TRBD1 agrees at 8 bases. Germline lookup yields CDR1 SEHNR and CDR2 FQNEAQ (reference sequence). The length of the CDR3 is 15 residues. V dropped 4 bases and J dropped 0; count of bases not matched to a gene: 5.

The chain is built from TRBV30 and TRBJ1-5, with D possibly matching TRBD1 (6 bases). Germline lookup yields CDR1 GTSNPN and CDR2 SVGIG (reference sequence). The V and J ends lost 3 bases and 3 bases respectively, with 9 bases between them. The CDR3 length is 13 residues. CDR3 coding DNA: TGTGCCTGGAGCGACAGGTACAATCAGCCCCAGCATTTT. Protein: CAWSDRYNQPQHF. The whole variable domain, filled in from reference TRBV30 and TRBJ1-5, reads SQTIHQWPATLVQPVGSPLSLECTVEGTSNPNLYWYRQAAGRGLQLLFYSVGIGQISSEVPQNLSASRPQDRQFILSSKKLLLSDSGFYLCAWSDRYNQPQHFGDGTRLSIL.

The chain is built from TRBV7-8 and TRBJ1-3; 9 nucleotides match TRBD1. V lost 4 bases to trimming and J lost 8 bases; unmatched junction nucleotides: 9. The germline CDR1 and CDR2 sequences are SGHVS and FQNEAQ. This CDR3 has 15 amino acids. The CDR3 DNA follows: TGTGCCAGCAGCTATGGGACAGGGTGGTTGGACACCATATATTTT. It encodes CASSYGTGWLDTIYF.

The DNA for the CDR3 is TGTGCCAGCAGCAACCCGACAGTAGATAATGAAAAACTGTTTTTT. The encoded protein is CASSNPTVDNEKLFF. The chain employs TRBV21-1 and TRBJ1-4; no check of the table's D call, TRBD1, against the DNA was made. TRBV21-1 has pseudogene status. The CDR3 is made up of 15 amino acids.

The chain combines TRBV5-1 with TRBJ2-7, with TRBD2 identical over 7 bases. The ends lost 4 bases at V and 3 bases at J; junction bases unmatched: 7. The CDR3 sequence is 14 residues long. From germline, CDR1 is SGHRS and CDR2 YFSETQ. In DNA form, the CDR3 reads TGCGCCAGCAGCCCGGTGGGGGAGGGCTACGAGCAGTACTTC. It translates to CASSPVGEGYEQYF.

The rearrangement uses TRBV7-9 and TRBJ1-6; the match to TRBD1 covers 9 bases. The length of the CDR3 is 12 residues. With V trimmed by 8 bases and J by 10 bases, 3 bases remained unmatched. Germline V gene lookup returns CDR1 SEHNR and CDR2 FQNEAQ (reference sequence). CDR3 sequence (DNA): TGTGCCAGCCGGACAGGGGAATCACCCCTCCACTTT. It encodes CASRTGESPLHF.

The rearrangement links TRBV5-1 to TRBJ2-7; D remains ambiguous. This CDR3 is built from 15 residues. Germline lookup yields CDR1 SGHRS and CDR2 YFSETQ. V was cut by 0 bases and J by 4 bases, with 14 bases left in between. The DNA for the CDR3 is TGCGCCAGCAGCTTGGCTGAGCGAGGCTCTTACGAGCAGTACTTC. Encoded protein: CASSLAERGSYEQYF.

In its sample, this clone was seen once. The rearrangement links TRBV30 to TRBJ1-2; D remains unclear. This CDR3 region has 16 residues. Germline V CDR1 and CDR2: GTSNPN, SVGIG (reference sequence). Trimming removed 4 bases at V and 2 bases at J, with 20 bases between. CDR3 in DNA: TGTGCCTGGATCCCCCTTAACTATGGTTACAACTATGGCTACACCTTC. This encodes CAWIPLNYGYNYGYTF.

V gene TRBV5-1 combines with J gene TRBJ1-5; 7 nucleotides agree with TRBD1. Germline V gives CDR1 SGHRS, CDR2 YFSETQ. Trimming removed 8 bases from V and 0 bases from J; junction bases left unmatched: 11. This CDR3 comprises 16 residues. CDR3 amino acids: CARGGTVTASNQPQHF. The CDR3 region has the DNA TGCGCCAGAGGAGGGACAGTTACAGCTAGCAATCAGCCCCAGCATTTT.

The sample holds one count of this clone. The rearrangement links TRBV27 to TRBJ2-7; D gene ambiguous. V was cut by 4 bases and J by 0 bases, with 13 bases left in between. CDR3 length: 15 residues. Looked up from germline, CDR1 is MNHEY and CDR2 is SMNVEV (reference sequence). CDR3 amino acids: CASSSTGLSSYEQYF. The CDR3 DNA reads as TGTGCCAGCAGTTCCACCGGTCTAAGCTCCTACGAGCAGTACTTC.

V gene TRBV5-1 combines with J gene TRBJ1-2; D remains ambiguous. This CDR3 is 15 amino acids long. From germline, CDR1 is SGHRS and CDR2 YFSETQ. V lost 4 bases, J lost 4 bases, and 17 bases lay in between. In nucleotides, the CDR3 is TGCGCCAGCAGCCCAGAATTATCGTCGTTCTATGGCTACACCTTC. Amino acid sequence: CASSPELSSFYGYTF. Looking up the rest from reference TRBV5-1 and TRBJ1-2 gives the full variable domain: KAGVTQTPRYLIKTRGQQVTLSCSPISGHRSVSWYQQTPGQGLQFLFEYFSETQRNKGNFPGRFSGRQFSNSRSEMNVSTLELGDSALYLCASSPELSSFYGYTFGSGTRLTVV.

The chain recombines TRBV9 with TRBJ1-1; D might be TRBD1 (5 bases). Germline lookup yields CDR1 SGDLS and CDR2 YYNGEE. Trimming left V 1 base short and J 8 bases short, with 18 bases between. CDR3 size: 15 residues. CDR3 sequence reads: CASSVKATAGEEAFF. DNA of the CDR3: TGTGCCAGCAGCGTAAAGGCCACGGCGGGGGAGGAAGCTTTCTTT. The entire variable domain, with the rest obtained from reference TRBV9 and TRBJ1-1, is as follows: DSGVTQTPKHLITATGQRVTLRCSPRSGDLSVYWYQQSLDQGLQFLIQYYNGEERAKGNILERFSAQQFPDLHSELNLSSLELGDSALYFCASSVKATAGEEAFFGQGTRLTVV.

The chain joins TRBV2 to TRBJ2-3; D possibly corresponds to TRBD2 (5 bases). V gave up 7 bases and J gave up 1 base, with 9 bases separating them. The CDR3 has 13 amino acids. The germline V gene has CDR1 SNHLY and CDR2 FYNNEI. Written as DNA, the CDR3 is TGTGCCAGCATGGAGGACCGCACAGATACGCAGTATTTT. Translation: CASMEDRTDTQYF.

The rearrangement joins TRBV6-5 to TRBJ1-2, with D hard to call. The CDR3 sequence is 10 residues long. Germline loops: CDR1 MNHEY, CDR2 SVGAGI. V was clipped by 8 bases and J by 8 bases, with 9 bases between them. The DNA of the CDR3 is TGTGCCAGCGGGCCCTCCGGCTACACCTTC. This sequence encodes CASGPSGYTF.

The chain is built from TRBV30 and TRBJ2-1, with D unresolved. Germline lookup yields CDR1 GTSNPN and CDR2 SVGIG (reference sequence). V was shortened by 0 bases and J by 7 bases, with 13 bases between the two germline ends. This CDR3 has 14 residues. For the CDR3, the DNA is TGTGCCTGGAGTGTACGTCTGAGGAAAAATGAGCAGTTCTTC. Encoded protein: CAWSVRLRKNEQFF. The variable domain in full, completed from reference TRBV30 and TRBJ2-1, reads SQTIHQWPATLVQPVGSPLSLECTVEGTSNPNLYWYRQAAGRGLQLLFYSVGIGQISSEVPQNLSASRPQDRQFILSSKKLLLSDSGFYLCAWSVRLRKNEQFFGPGTRLTVL.

The CDR3 region has the DNA TGCGCCAGCAGTGAGCACTGGGCTTCGGCTAGCACAGATACGCAGTATTTT. This translates into CASSEHWASASTDTQYF. The chain carries TRBV10-1 and TRBJ2-3; D gene ambiguous. The V and J ends lost 2 bases and 0 bases respectively, with 15 bases between them. This CDR3 has 17 residues. From germline, CDR1 is WNHNN and CDR2 SYGVQD (reference sequence).

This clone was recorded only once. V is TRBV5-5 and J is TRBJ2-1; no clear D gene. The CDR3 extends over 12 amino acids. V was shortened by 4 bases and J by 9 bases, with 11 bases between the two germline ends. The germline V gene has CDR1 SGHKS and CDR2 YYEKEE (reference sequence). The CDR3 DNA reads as TGTGCCAGCAGCGCCCCTAGACCTGAGCAGTTCTTC. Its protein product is CASSAPRPEQFF.

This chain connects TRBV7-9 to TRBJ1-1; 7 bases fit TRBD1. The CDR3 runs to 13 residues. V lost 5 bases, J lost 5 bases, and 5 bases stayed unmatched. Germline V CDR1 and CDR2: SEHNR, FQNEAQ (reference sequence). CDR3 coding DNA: TGTGCCAGCAGCCGAGGGACAGCAACTGAAGCTTTCTTT. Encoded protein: CASSRGTATEAFF.

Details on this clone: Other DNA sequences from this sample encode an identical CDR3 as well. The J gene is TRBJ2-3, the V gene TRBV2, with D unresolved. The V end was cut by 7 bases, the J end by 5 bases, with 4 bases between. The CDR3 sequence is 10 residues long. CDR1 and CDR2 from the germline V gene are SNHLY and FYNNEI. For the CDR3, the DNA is TGTGCCAGCACTAGAGATACGCAGTATTTT. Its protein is CASTRDTQYF.

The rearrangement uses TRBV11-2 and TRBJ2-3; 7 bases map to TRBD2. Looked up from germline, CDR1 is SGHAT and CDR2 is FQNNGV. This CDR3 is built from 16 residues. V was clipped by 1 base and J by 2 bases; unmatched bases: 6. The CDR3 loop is CASSLVGGGSTDTQYF. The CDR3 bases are TGTGCCAGCAGCTTAGTCGGGGGAGGGTCCACAGATACGCAGTATTTT. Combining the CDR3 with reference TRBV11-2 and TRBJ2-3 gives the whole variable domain EAGVAQSPRYKIIEKRQSVAFWCNPISGHATLYWYQQILGQGPKLLIQFQNNGVVDDSQLPKDRFSAERLKGVDSTLKIQPAKLEDSAVYLCASSLVGGGSTDTQYFGPGTRLTVL.